Shown below are 18 T cell receptor beta chains from a single sample sequenced in a study of blood T cell repertoires in COVID-19. Clones were read by immunoSEQ multiplex PCR, and TCRdb kept only the in-frame ones, dropping some. Of tens of thousands of clones detected, 87% appear once; the ten largest clones hold about 9.3%. The sequenced material came from peripheral blood. The receptors derive from a human donor with active COVID-19. The donor label of this sample is uncertain.

J is TRBJ2-7 and V is TRBV28, with 13 positions matching TRBD2. Germline lookup yields CDR1 MDHEN and CDR2 SYDVKM. Trimming removed 5 bases from V and 7 bases from J; junction bases left unmatched: 8. The length of the CDR3 is 15 residues. CDR3 in DNA: TGTGCCAGCAGTCTCGACGGACTAGCGGGAGCGGAGCAGTACTTC. It encodes CASSLDGLAGAEQYF.

This clone was observed a single time. The chain carries TRBV30 and TRBJ2-1; TRBD2 matches at 9 bases. After removal of 3 bases from V and 0 bases from J, the junction contained 3 bases not matched to a gene. The CDR3 has 15 amino acids. From germline, CDR1 is GTSNPN and CDR2 SVGIG (reference sequence). The CDR3 here is CAWRLLAGSYNEQFF. The CDR3 DNA sequence: TGTGCCTGGAGGCTACTAGCGGGCTCCTACAATGAGCAGTTCTTC.

The chain carries TRBV28 and TRBJ2-7; 14 bases are a match to TRBD2. The CDR3 totals 16 residues. The J segment lost 9 bases and the V segment lost 5 bases, leaving 12 bases of the junction unmatched. Germline lookup yields CDR1 MDHEN and CDR2 SYDVKM. CDR3 sequence: CASSPPGLAGVRGQYF. DNA of the CDR3: TGTGCCAGCAGTCCCCCGGGACTAGCGGGAGTTAGGGGGCAGTACTTC.

The rearrangement uses TRBV3-1 (or the pseudogene TRBV3-2) and TRBJ1-4; 10 positions agree with TRBD1. This CDR3 is built from 16 residues. The ends lost 6 bases at V and 7 bases at J; junction bases unmatched: 11. From germline, CDR1 is LGHDT and CDR2 YNNKEL (reference sequence). CDR3 residues: CASREASTGGSEKLFF. Here the CDR3 DNA reads TGTGCCAGCAGAGAGGCGTCGACAGGGGGCAGTGAAAAACTGTTTTTT.

In this sample, this clone turned up a few times. CDR3 sequence: CASGGRRETQYF. The CDR3 DNA reads as TGTGCCAGCGGCGGGCGTCGGGAGACCCAGTACTTC. This sequence joins TRBV2 and TRBJ2-5, with D tentatively TRBD2 (5 bases). The CDR3 runs to 12 residues. CDR1 is SNHLY and CDR2 is FYNNEI in the germline V gene. Trimming shortened V by 8 bases and J by 5 bases, and 12 bases separated the two germline ends. Complete variable domain (other parts from reference TRBV2 and TRBJ2-5): EPEVTQTPSHQVTQMGQEVILRCVPISNHLYFYWYRQILGQKVEFLVSFYNNEISEKSEIFDDQFSVERPDGSNFTLKIRSTKLEDSAMYFCASGGRRETQYFGPGTRLLVL.

V usage is TRBV7-9 and J usage is TRBJ2-5, with D perhaps TRBD1 (6 bases). Trimming pared 5 bases from V and 1 base from J, leaving 14 bases between. This CDR3 has 15 residues. The germline V gene has CDR1 SEHNR and CDR2 FQNEAQ (reference sequence). The CDR3 nucleotides are TGTGCCAGCAGCGCAACCGGGACACGCCAAGAGACCCAGTACTTC. Amino acid sequence: CASSATGTRQETQYF. Together with reference TRBV7-9 and TRBJ2-5, the CDR3 gives the full variable domain: DTGVSQNPRHKITKRGQNVTFRCDPISEHNRLYWYRQTLGQGPEFLTYFQNEAQLEKSRLLSDRFSAERPKGSFSTLEIQRTEQGDSAMYLCASSATGTRQETQYFGPGTRLLVL.

V and J are TRBV25-1 and TRBJ2-1; TRBD2 agrees at 9 bases. Germline V gene sequence: CDR1 MGHDK, CDR2 SYGVNS. The CDR3 runs to 15 residues. V shed 3 bases and J 7 bases; nucleotides not matched to a gene: 7. The CDR3 loop is CASSERGRAGNEQFF. Written as DNA, the CDR3 is TGTGCCAGCAGTGAGCGCGGGAGGGCAGGGAATGAGCAGTTCTTC. The full variable domain, rest sourced from reference TRBV25-1 and TRBJ2-1, is EADIYQTPRYLVIGTGKKITLECSQTMGHDKMYWYQQDPGMELHLIHYSYGVNSTEKGDLSSESTVSRIRTEHFPLTLESARPSHTSQYLCASSERGRAGNEQFFGPGTRLTVL.

J is TRBJ1-5 and V is TRBV19; TRBD1 aligns across 8 bases. This CDR3 contains 16 residues. CDR1 LNHDA and CDR2 SQIVND come from the germline V gene (reference sequence). The trim removed 7 bases at V and 0 bases at J, leaving 8 bases unmatched. CDR3 in amino acids: CASTGDRQLSNQPQHF. For the CDR3, the DNA is TGTGCCAGTACTGGGGACAGGCAACTTAGCAATCAGCCCCAGCATTTT.

The V call is TRBV7-9, the J call TRBJ1-1; D might be TRBD1 (6 bases). V lost 5 bases to trimming and J lost 5 bases, with 18 bases between them. Germline assignment: CDR1 SEHNR and CDR2 FQNEAQ (reference sequence). CDR3 length: 15 amino acids. The CDR3 reads CASSPGGGHGTEAFF. The CDR3 bases are TGTGCCAGCAGCCCTGGGGGGGGGCATGGTACTGAAGCTTTCTTT.

The sample holds a few counts of this clone. This chain links TRBV25-1 with TRBJ1-2; TRBD1 matches 9 bases. The CDR3 runs to 15 residues. V shed 5 bases, J shed 7 bases, and the junction held 11 bases outside the gene matches. CDR1 is MGHDK and CDR2 is SYGVNS in the germline V gene. This CDR3 is CASSLGQGLYGGYTF. The CDR3 DNA follows: TGTGCCAGCAGTCTGGGACAGGGATTATACGGTGGCTACACCTTC.

The J gene is TRBJ1-1, the V gene TRBV28; TRBD1 might be the D (6 bases). V was clipped by 7 bases and J by 3 bases, with 15 bases between them. In germline, CDR1 is MDHEN, CDR2 SYDVKM. The length of the CDR3 is 14 residues. CDR3 in DNA: TGTGCCAGCATCACAGGGTCGGGGTACACTGAAGCTTTCTTT. It yields the protein CASITGSGYTEAFF. Complete variable domain (other parts from reference TRBV28 and TRBJ1-1): DVKVTQSSRYLVKRTGEKVFLECVQDMDHENMFWYRQDPGLGLRLIYFSYDVKMKEKGDIPEGYSVSREKKERFSLILESASTNQTSMYLCASITGSGYTEAFFGQGTRLTVV.

In its sample, this clone is large. V usage is TRBV28 and J usage is TRBJ1-1; tentative D call: TRBD1 (5 bases). Looked up from germline, CDR1 is MDHEN and CDR2 is SYDVKM. The V gene lost 3 bases and the J gene lost 5 bases, with 16 bases spanning the gap. The CDR3 extends over 15 amino acids. CDR3 sequence (DNA): TGTGCCAGCAGTTTGGATGGCGGGACGGGGACTGAAGCTTTCTTT. Amino acids: CASSLDGGTGTEAFF.

The rearrangement joins TRBV5-6 to TRBJ2-7; 12 nucleotides align to TRBD2. The V gene's germline CDR1 is SGHDT and CDR2 YYEEEE. The CDR3 is made up of 17 amino acids. Trimming took 5 bases from V and 3 from J; bases not matched to a gene: 12. This CDR3 reads CASSSGLAGSVLYEQYF. The CDR3, as DNA: TGTGCCAGCAGTTCTGGACTAGCGGGATCGGTACTCTACGAGCAGTACTTC. Full variable domain (missing parts from reference TRBV5-6 and TRBJ2-7): DAGVTQSPTHLIKTRGQQVTLRCSPKSGHDTVSWYQQALGQGPQFIFQYYEEEERQRGNFPDRFSGHQFPNYSSELNVNALLLGDSALYLCASSSGLAGSVLYEQYFGPGTRLTVT.

This chain uses TRBV2 with TRBJ2-2; D remains unclear. CDR1 is SNHLY, CDR2 FYNNEI, per germline. V was trimmed by 8 bases and J by 0 bases, leaving 7 bases between them. This CDR3 has 13 residues. DNA of the CDR3: TGTGCCAGCTTCGGTACGAACACCGGGGAGCTGTTTTTT. Encoded protein: CASFGTNTGELFF.

The genes are TRBV19 and TRBJ2-1, with a weak D call TRBD2 (6 bases). Looked up from germline, CDR1 is LNHDA and CDR2 is SQIVND (reference sequence). This CDR3 region has 17 residues. The V gene lost 3 bases and the J gene lost 4 bases, with 19 bases spanning the gap. The chain's CDR3 is CASSITLGGVGYNEQFF. CDR3 nucleotide sequence: TGTGCCAGTAGTATTACACTCGGGGGAGTTGGATACAATGAGCAGTTCTTC.

The V gene is TRBV2, the J gene TRBJ1-3, with D perhaps TRBD1 (5 bases). V gave up 2 bases and J gave up 7 bases, with 9 bases separating them. CDR3 length: 13 amino acids. The germline gives CDR1 SNHLY, CDR2 FYNNEI. The CDR3 DNA follows: TGTGCCAGCAGTGAATTGAAGGGGAACACCATATATTTT. Amino acid sequence: CASSELKGNTIYF. Based on the CDR3 plus reference TRBV2 and TRBJ1-3, the full variable domain is EPEVTQTPSHQVTQMGQEVILRCVPISNHLYFYWYRQILGQKVEFLVSFYNNEISEKSEIFDDQFSVERPDGSNFTLKIRSTKLEDSAMYFCASSELKGNTIYFGEGSWLTVV.

The rearrangement uses TRBV7-3 and TRBJ1-1; no clear D gene. CDR3 length equals 13 residues. Germline loops: CDR1 SGHTA, CDR2 FQGTGA. Between the trimmed V and J ends, which lost 4 bases and 3 bases, there was a span of 9 bases. The CDR3 loop is CASSSRRDTEAFF. CDR3 sequence (DNA): TGTGCCAGCAGCTCCCGGAGAGACACTGAAGCTTTCTTT.

The chain is built from TRBV28 and TRBJ1-1; 9 bases map to TRBD1. J lost 1 base, V lost 5 bases, and 5 bases had no gene match. Germline CDR1 reads MDHEN; CDR2 reads SYDVKM. The CDR3 sequence is 15 residues long. The DNA for the CDR3 is TGTGCCAGCAGTAAGACAGGGGGGGAGAACACTGAAGCTTTCTTT. This codes for CASSKTGGENTEAFF. Full variable domain (outside the CDR3, taken from reference TRBV28 and TRBJ1-1): DVKVTQSSRYLVKRTGEKVFLECVQDMDHENMFWYRQDPGLGLRLIYFSYDVKMKEKGDIPEGYSVSREKKERFSLILESASTNQTSMYLCASSKTGGENTEAFFGQGTRLTVV.